A selection of T cell receptor beta chains follows, all from one sample in a study of response to subunit inactivated influenza vaccine. In TCRdb, the RT-PCR reads were re-called with MiXCR into one record per CDR3 protein. This sample yields approximately 480,000 distinct CDR3 sequences, of which roughly 9.7% are seen a single time; about 12% belongs to the top ten. Sample: PBMCs from blood, taken roughly 45 days after vaccination. These receptors were taken from a man aged 50 to 60 who received an inactivated influenza vaccine. Both conserved end residues are part of each CDR3. Each record gives: D gene, clone size, V gene, J gene, CDR3 protein, CDR3 DNA. D genes are given only for firm matches. Some rows mark clone size as missing; the rest say once, few, many or name a class of expanded clone.

>TRBD1|many|TRBV10-1|TRBJ2-1
CASSDLGTGTYNEQFF
TGCGCCAGCAGTGACCTCGGGACAGGGACTTACAATGAGCAGTTCTTC
>TRBD1|few|TRBV11-2|TRBJ2-1
CASSQYRGRGYNEQFF
TGTGCCAGCAGCCAATACAGGGGCAGGGGTTACAATGAGCAGTTCTTC
>TRBD1|many|TRBV20-1|TRBJ1-5
CSATLQGQINQPQHF
TGCAGTGCGACCCTCCAGGGACAGATCAATCAGCCCCAGCATTTT
>.|.|TRBV4-2|TRBJ1-4
CASSQAGGKPNEKLFF
TGTGCCAGCAGCCAGGCAGGTGGGAAACCTAATGAAAAACTGTTTTTT
>.|few|TRBV4-3|TRBJ2-1
CASSQDHRQLFYNEQFF
TGCGCCAGCAGCCAAGATCATAGGCAGCTCTTCTACAATGAGCAGTTCTTC
>TRBD2|few|TRBV5-6|TRBJ2-1
CASSLAAGTSGHNEQFF
TGTGCCAGCAGCTTGGCTGCCGGGACTAGCGGACACAATGAGCAGTTCTTC
>TRBD1|many|TRBV29-1|TRBJ2-5
CSVEDQGDSGWQETQYF
TGCAGCGTTGAAGATCAGGGGGATAGTGGATGGCAAGAGACCCAGTACTTC
>.|many|TRBV5-6|TRBJ1-6
CASSLRGSPLHF
TGTGCCAGCAGCTTGCGGGGATCACCCCTCCACTTT
>TRBD2|.|TRBV29-1|TRBJ2-3
CSATSGSTDTQYF
TGCAGCGCGACTAGCGGGAGCACAGATACGCAGTATTTT
>.|.|TRBV27|TRBJ1-6
CASSFSSGNSPLHF
TGTGCCAGCAGTTTTTCTTCGGGCAATTCACCCCTCCACTTT
>TRBD2|few|TRBV29-1|TRBJ2-3
CSVDPLAGGFSTDTQYF
TGCAGCGTTGACCCCCTAGCGGGGGGCTTCAGCACAGATACGCAGTATTTT
>TRBD1|few|TRBV25-1|TRBJ2-7
CASSGSGTGTYEQYF
TGTGCCAGCAGTGGATCCGGGACAGGGACCTACGAGCAGTACTTC
>.|.|TRBV6-2/TRBV6-3|TRBJ1-2
CASSFSRQGTSNYGYTF
TGTGCCAGCAGCTTCAGCCGGCAGGGCACTTCTAACTATGGCTACACCTTC
>.|many|TRBV7-2|TRBJ2-7
CASSSDRIINPSSEQYF
TGTGCCAGCAGCTCGGACAGAATTATCAACCCCTCAAGCGAGCAGTACTTC
>.|.|TRBV27|TRBJ2-7
CASSYTGPINDEQYF
TGTGCCAGCAGTTATACCGGGCCTATTAACGACGAGCAGTACTTC
>.|few|TRBV5-1|TRBJ2-6
CASSGVGSGANVLTF
TGCGCCAGCAGCGGGGTGGGCTCTGGGGCCAACGTCCTGACTTTC
>.|many|TRBV5-5|TRBJ2-4
CASSPDLGRGNIQYF
TGTGCCAGCAGCCCGGATTTGGGCAGGGGAAACATTCAGTACTTC
>TRBD1|.|TRBV4-1|TRBJ2-1
CASSQSTGFYYNEQFF
TGCGCCAGCAGCCAGTCGACAGGGTTTTACTACAATGAGCAGTTCTTC
>.|.|TRBV27|TRBJ2-2
CASGVIGPDTGELFF
TGTGCCAGCGGGGTTATTGGCCCGGACACCGGGGAGCTGTTTTTT
>.|many|TRBV10-2|TRBJ2-1
CSVERYNEQFF
TGTTCCGTGGAGCGGTACAATGAGCAGTTCTTC
>.|.|TRBV11-2|TRBJ2-2
CASSGQLIAGELFF
TGTGCCAGCAGTGGGCAGCTAATCGCCGGGGAGCTGTTTTTT
>TRBD1|few|TRBV7-7|TRBJ2-1
CASSEGQGRYNEQFF
TGTGCTAGCAGCGAAGGACAGGGGCGGTACAATGAGCAGTTCTTC
>.|few|TRBV20-1|TRBJ2-1
CSARDRLATQKRGQFF
TGCAGTGCTAGAGATCGGCTAGCGACCCAAAAAAGGGGGCAGTTCTTC
>TRBD1|many|TRBV20-1|TRBJ1-4
CSARDLSQGIEKLFF
TGCAGTGCTAGAGATCTCTCACAGGGGATTGAAAAACTGTTTTTT
>.|few|TRBV7-2|TRBJ2-2
CASRQQGNTGELFF
TGTGCCAGCAGACAACAGGGGAACACCGGGGAGCTGTTTTTT
>TRBD1|.|TRBV29-1|TRBJ1-1
CSVDRSGQGISEAFF
TGCAGCGTTGACCGGTCTGGACAGGGGATTTCTGAAGCTTTCTTT
>TRBD1|few|TRBV7-6|TRBJ2-7
CASSSRDRNEQYF
TGTGCCAGCAGCTCCCGGGACAGGAACGAGCAGTACTTC
>.|few|TRBV20-1|TRBJ1-4
CSAIWGVEKLFF
TGCAGTGCTATTTGGGGTGTCGAAAAACTGTTTTTT
>.|.|TRBV12-3/TRBV12-4|TRBJ1-5
CASSVQGRQPQHF
TGTGCCAGCAGCGTACAGGGCCGCCAGCCCCAGCATTTT
>.|many|TRBV20-1|TRBJ1-1
CSARDLFGTEAFF
TGCAGTGCTAGAGATCTCTTCGGCACTGAAGCTTTCTTT
>.|.|TRBV29-1|TRBJ2-7
CSVARGTYDQYF
TGCAGCGTTGCCAGGGGAACCTACGATCAGTACTTC
>.|.|TRBV4-1|TRBJ2-2
CASRGIAGELFF
TGCGCCAGCAGAGGAATCGCCGGGGAGCTGTTTTTT
>TRBD1|.|TRBV7-2|TRBJ1-2
CASSSGTGGAEYGYTF
TGTGCCAGCAGCTCCGGGACAGGGGGCGCGGAGTATGGCTACACCTTC
>TRBD1|.|TRBV28|TRBJ1-5
CASRQTGGEGQPQHF
TGTGCCAGCAGACAGACAGGGGGCGAGGGTCAGCCCCAGCATTTT
>.|.|TRBV5-1|TRBJ2-3
CASSWGTGTDTQYF
TGCGCCAGCAGCTGGGGGACCGGCACAGATACGCAGTATTTT
>.|many|TRBV12-3/TRBV12-4|TRBJ1-4
CASSLRGGNEKLFF
TGTGCCAGCAGTTTACGGGGTGGAAATGAAAAACTGTTTTTT
>.|few|TRBV7-9|TRBJ2-1
CASSPRAQARGHNEQFF
TGTGCCAGCAGCCCAAGGGCCCAGGCCCGAGGCCACAATGAGCAGTTCTTC
>.|many|TRBV12-3/TRBV12-4|TRBJ1-4
CASSFRRGVYNEKLFF
TGTGCCAGCAGTTTTCGGAGAGGGGTTTATAATGAAAAACTGTTTTTT
>TRBD2|many|TRBV20-1|TRBJ2-3
CSATSGVWTDTQYF
TGCAGTGCCACTAGCGGGGTGTGGACAGATACGCAGTATTTT
>.|few|TRBV6-1|TRBJ1-6
CASSDRQSNNSPLHF
TGTGCCAGCAGTGATAGACAGTCTAACAATTCACCCCTCCACTTT
>.|few|TRBV7-2|TRBJ2-3
CASRGRVSTDTQYF
TGTGCCAGCAGGGGCCGGGTTTCCACAGATACGCAGTATTTT
>TRBD1|.|TRBV5-1|TRBJ1-1
CASSSDRALEAFF
TGCGCCAGCAGCTCGGACAGGGCTCTTGAAGCTTTCTTT
>.|.|TRBV6-1|TRBJ1-6
CASSEYTGTDSPLHF
TGTGCCAGCAGCGAATACACAGGGACGGATTCACCCCTCCACTTT
>TRBD1|.|TRBV4-1|TRBJ2-3
CASSLVGQVGDTQYF
TGCGCCAGCAGCCTTGTAGGACAGGTGGGGGATACGCAGTATTTT
>.|few|TRBV12-3/TRBV12-4|TRBJ1-2
CASSTRVVTYGYTF
TGTGCCAGCAGTACTCGGGTCGTAACCTATGGCTACACCTTC
>.|many|TRBV3-1|TRBJ2-5
CASSPSPYGSETQYF
TGTGCCAGCAGCCCCTCACCCTATGGTTCGGAGACCCAGTACTTC
>.|many|TRBV6-1|TRBJ2-7
CASTLDPLGEQYF
TGTGCCAGCACCTTAGACCCCTTGGGCGAGCAGTACTTC
>.|many|TRBV12-3/TRBV12-4|TRBJ1-6
CASRIQQTSSPLHF
TGTGCCAGCAGGATCCAACAAACTAGTTCACCCCTCCACTTT
>.|.|TRBV6-2/TRBV6-3|TRBJ2-2
CASTTVAGELFF
TGTGCCAGCACTACGGTGGCCGGGGAGCTGTTTTTT